This entry lists 13 T cell receptor beta chains sequenced from one sample in a study of T cell repertoires in cytomegalovirus infection. MiXCR was run by TCRdb on the reads, yielding one entry per CDR3 protein. Found here are around 900,000 distinct CDR3 sequences, around 30% of them singletons; the top ten hold more than 12%. No antigen has been assigned to these receptors. The sample in question was cultured CD8+ T cells from PBMCs, obtained from culture after CMV antigen stimulation. These receptor sequences come from a human donor in good health (CMV status not recorded). Some clones in this sample may be carry-over from other donors' samples.

In this sample, this clonotype turned up a few times. V usage is TRBV7-6 and J usage is TRBJ2-1; 11 bases map to TRBD2. The CDR3 runs to 15 residues. The junction had 7 bases not matched to a gene; V was cut back by 5 bases and J by 7 bases. Germline V gives CDR1 SGHVS, CDR2 FNYEAQ. CDR3 nucleotide sequence: TGTGCCAGCAGCGTTAGCGGGGGGGCCTTAAATGAGCAGTTCTTC. It translates to CASSVSGGALNEQFF.

The chain combines TRBV6-6 with TRBJ2-2; TRBD2 is a possible D gene (5 bases). The germline V gene encodes CDR1 MNHNY and CDR2 SVGAGI (reference sequence). Between the trimmed V and J ends, which lost 8 bases and 0 bases, there was a span of 13 bases. This CDR3 spans 15 amino acids. This CDR3 is CASGERKPNTGELFF. Written as DNA, the CDR3 is TGTGCCAGCGGGGAGCGGAAACCGAACACCGGGGAGCTGTTTTTT.

This chain's CDR3 is CASMGADPSFEQYF. The DNA for the CDR3 is TGTGCCAGCATGGGAGCAGACCCGAGCTTCGAGCAGTACTTC. The rearrangement joins TRBV12-3 or TRBV12-4 to TRBJ2-7; D might be TRBD2 (5 bases). The V and J ends lost 7 bases and 6 bases respectively, with 19 bases between them. This CDR3 spans 14 amino acids.

The chain employs TRBV6-2 or TRBV6-3 and TRBJ1-2; maybe TRBD1 (6 bases). Trimming removed 5 bases at V and 4 bases at J, with 14 bases between. The CDR3 runs 14 residues. The germline V gene has CDR1 MNHEY and CDR2 SVGEGT. The CDR3 loop reads CASSRRDIIYGYTF. The CDR3 DNA is TGTGCCAGCAGTCGCCGGGACATAATCTATGGCTACACCTTC.

This clonotype appeared a few times. The genes are TRBV5-1 and TRBJ1-4; D uncertain. The CDR3 is 16 residues long. Germline V lookup: CDR1 SGHRS, CDR2 YFSETQ. The V and J ends lost 0 bases and 8 bases respectively, with 17 bases between them. CDR3 region: CASSLAVGGGKEKLFF. CDR3 in DNA: TGCGCCAGCAGCTTGGCCGTTGGAGGCGGCAAAGAAAAACTGTTTTTT.

The V gene is TRBV4-1, the J gene TRBJ2-1, with 7 bases fitting TRBD1. The germline CDR1 and CDR2 sequences are MGHRA and YSYEKL. This CDR3 contains 14 residues. Germline trimming cut 2 bases from V and 4 bases from J; bases unmatched to any gene: 2. For the CDR3, the DNA is TGCGCCAGCAGCCAAAGGGGACAGTACAATGAGCAGTTCTTC. This encodes CASSQRGQYNEQFF.

This sequence joins TRBV7-2 and TRBJ2-7; D gene unclear. The CDR3 contains 13 residues. Germline CDR1 reads SGHTA; CDR2 reads FQGNSA. V gave up 3 bases and J gave up 5 bases, with 11 bases separating them. DNA for the CDR3: TGTGCCAGCAGCTTCCCCCCTCCCCACGAGCAGTACGTC. It translates to CASSFPPPHEQYV.

The chain combines TRBV12-3 or TRBV12-4 with TRBJ2-1; 7 nucleotides line up with TRBD1. V trimming: 6 bases; J trimming: 4 bases; junction bases outside the gene matches: 9. There are 15 residues in the CDR3. The CDR3 loop is CASRTEGTAYNEQFF. CDR3 bases: TGTGCCAGCAGAACTGAGGGGACAGCTTACAATGAGCAGTTCTTC.

This clonotype has just a few counts. The chain uses TRBV6-5 and TRBJ1-2; tentative D call: TRBD1 (5 bases). Deletions cut 5 bases from V and 2 bases from J, with 15 bases between. The CDR3 has 15 amino acids. Germline values: CDR1 MNHEY, CDR2 SVGAGI. For the CDR3, the DNA is TGTGCCAGCAGTCCCGGCGGGGGAGTAAACTATGGCTACACCTTC. This encodes CASSPGGGVNYGYTF.

This clonotype showed up just a few times. V is TRBV7-3 and J is TRBJ1-1, with D tentatively TRBD1 (6 bases). Trimming pared 5 bases from V and 0 bases from J, leaving 13 bases between. This CDR3 has 15 amino acids. Germline V gene sequence: CDR1 SGHTA, CDR2 FQGTGA. Here the CDR3 reads CASSVGGGMNTEAFF. The CDR3 region has the DNA TGTGCCAGCAGCGTAGGGGGGGGAATGAACACTGAAGCTTTCTTT.

CDR3 region: CASSPGLGVYTGELFF. CDR3 DNA sequence: TGTGCCAGCAGCCCTGGACTAGGGGTCTACACCGGGGAGCTGTTTTTT. This rearrangement joins TRBV7-9 to TRBJ2-2, with 7 bases lining up with TRBD2. The CDR3 is made up of 16 amino acids. Germline CDR1 is SEHNR and CDR2 is FQNEAQ (reference sequence). Unmatched junction bases numbered 9, after V lost 5 bases and J lost 3 bases.

This clonotype came up a few times. This sequence joins TRBV7-9 and TRBJ2-7; 9 bases fit TRBD1. Per the germline V gene, CDR1 is SEHNR and CDR2 is FQNEAQ (reference sequence). The CDR3 covers 16 residues. V dropped 7 bases and J dropped 5; count of bases not matched to a gene: 15. Here the CDR3 DNA reads TGTGCCAGCACCAACTCGGACAGGGGAAATTTGGACGAGCAGTACGTC. It encodes CASTNSDRGNLDEQYV.

This clonotype was counted a few times. This chain links TRBV27 with TRBJ2-7, with a possible D match to TRBD1 (6 bases). CDR3 length: 15 residues. Germline assignment: CDR1 MNHEY and CDR2 SMNVEV (reference sequence). The V end lost 7 bases, the J end lost 2 bases, and 18 bases lay between the germline ends. DNA of the CDR3: TGTGCCAGCAACCCTGGGCAGGGGTTTCCCTACGAGCAGTACTTC. Translated, it gives CASNPGQGFPYEQYF.